The rows below give T cell receptor beta chains drawn from one sample of a study of spatial heterogeneity in lung cancer. TCRdb called the 5' RACE reads again in MiXCR, with one record for every CDR3 protein. The profile shows about 45,000 distinct CDR3 sequences, more than 20% of them singletons. The sample consisted of PBMCs, taken at follow-up. All receptors derive from a female donor with early-stage non-small cell lung cancer. Each CDR3 is given with its conserved first and last residue. D genes are given only for firm matches. Clone size appears in some rows only: once, few, many, or a class for an expanded clone.

TRBV5-1	.	TRBJ2-5	.	CASGPGGTLRETQYF	TGCGCCAGCGGGCCAGGTGGTACACTAAGGGAGACCCAGTACTTC
TRBV19	.	TRBJ1-5	few	CASRGSYSNQPQHF	TGTGCCAGCAGAGGGTCCTATAGCAATCAGCCCCAGCATTTT
TRBV11-2	.	TRBJ2-1	.	CASSFLSSYNEQFF	TGTGCCAGCAGCTTTCTGAGCTCCTACAATGAGCAGTTCTTC
TRBV7-6	.	TRBJ2-5	few	CASSLERQETQYF	TGTGCCAGCAGCTTAGAGAGGCAAGAGACCCAGTACTTC
TRBV20-1	TRBD1	TRBJ1-1	many	CSAPTWTGRTEAFF	TGCAGTGCTCCGACTTGGACAGGGCGAACTGAAGCTTTCTTT
TRBV7-2	.	TRBJ2-7	many	CASSFARDSYEQYF	TGTGCCAGCAGCTTCGCCCGGGACTCCTACGAGCAGTACTTC
TRBV2	TRBD2	TRBJ2-1	.	CASRTSGIPNEQFF	TGTGCCAGTCGGACTAGCGGGATTCCCAATGAGCAGTTCTTC
TRBV5-1	TRBD1	TRBJ1-1	.	CASSLTGDEAFF	TGCGCCAGCAGCCTTACAGGGGATGAAGCTTTCTTT
TRBV25-1	TRBD1	TRBJ2-3	few	CASSSTLQGVFTDTQYF	TGTGCCAGCAGTTCGACCCTACAGGGGGTGTTCACAGATACGCAGTATTTT
TRBV19	TRBD1	TRBJ2-1	many	CASSIIPGQGFGEQFF	TGTGCCAGTAGTATAATCCCAGGACAGGGTTTCGGAGAGCAGTTCTTC
TRBV7-2	.	TRBJ2-2	.	CASSLIRTGELFF	TGTGCCAGCAGTTTAATAAGGACCGGGGAGCTGTTTTTT
TRBV6-1	.	TRBJ1-6	.	CASTRDSNSPLHF	TGTGCCAGCACCAGGGATTCTAATTCACCCCTCCACTTT
TRBV5-1	.	TRBJ2-2	many	CASNSIPGAGELFF	TGCGCCAGCAACAGCATCCCCGGTGCCGGGGAGCTGTTTTTT
TRBV6-6	.	TRBJ1-1	.	CASREPQGEAFF	TGTGCCAGCAGAGAACCGCAGGGAGAAGCTTTCTTT
TRBV12-3/TRBV12-4	TRBD1	TRBJ1-6	few	CASSLVRDSPYNSPLHF	TGTGCCAGCAGTTTAGTACGGGACAGCCCCTATAATTCACCCCTCCACTTT
TRBV5-5	.	TRBJ2-2	.	CASRREANTGELFF	TGTGCCAGCAGACGAGAGGCGAACACCGGGGAGCTGTTTTTT
TRBV5-1	.	TRBJ2-6	.	CASSFNPGAGANVLTF	TGCGCCAGCAGCTTCAACCCGGGCGCTGGGGCCAACGTCCTGACTTTC
TRBV12-3/TRBV12-4	.	TRBJ1-5	.	CASSLTGHQPQHF	TGTGCCAGCAGTTTGACAGGCCATCAGCCCCAGCATTTT
TRBV20-1	TRBD2	TRBJ2-1	few	CSARDLAVHNEQFF	TGCAGTGCTAGAGATCTAGCGGTCCACAATGAGCAGTTCTTC
TRBV6-1	.	TRBJ2-5	.	CASSEQGEMVWTQYF	TGTGCCAGCAGTGAGCAGGGAGAGATGGTGTGGACCCAGTACTTC
TRBV29-1	TRBD1	TRBJ1-4	many	CSGRDSGEKLFF	TGCAGCGGCCGGGACAGCGGTGAAAAACTGTTTTTT
TRBV7-6	.	TRBJ2-2	many	CASSLESASQFPNTGELFF	TGTGCCAGCAGCTTAGAGTCGGCAAGCCAGTTTCCCAACACCGGGGAGCTGTTTTTT
TRBV29-1	TRBD2	TRBJ2-1	.	CSVGLAGMGNEQFF	TGCAGCGTGGGACTAGCGGGAATGGGCAATGAGCAGTTCTTC
TRBV5-8	.	TRBJ2-1	.	CASSSRRRNEQFF	TGTGCCAGCAGCTCGCGTAGGCGTAATGAGCAGTTCTTC
TRBV2	.	TRBJ2-2	.	CVSRRRGQNTGELFF	TGTGTCAGCAGACGGAGAGGACAGAACACCGGGGAGCTGTTTTTT
TRBV20-1	.	TRBJ2-5	many	CSARRGPAVETQYF	TGCAGTGCTAGGCGTGGGCCAGCAGTTGAGACCCAGTACTTC
TRBV20-1	.	TRBJ1-1	few	CSARVGLGNTEAFF	TGCAGTGCTAGAGTGGGGTTAGGGAACACTGAAGCTTTCTTT
TRBV5-1	.	TRBJ2-6	few	CASSLQGSSGANVLTF	TGCGCCAGCAGCTTGCAGGGGAGCTCTGGGGCCAACGTCCTGACTTTC
TRBV20-1	TRBD2	TRBJ2-3	.	CSAGAGEPDTQYF	TGCAGTGCTGGGGCGGGGGAACCAGATACGCAGTATTTT